This record looks at one T cell receptor (beta chain) sequence and its context. Its target is unknown. This table comes from immunoSEQ multiplex PCR, and its TCRdb copy is limited to in-frame clones, with some not included. Of 35,000 to 45,000 clones listed, more than 70% were seen once; the top ten hold approximately 2.4%. This entry is derived from a study of radiotherapy plus CTLA-4 blockade in lung cancer. Study-wide results and caveats: Radiotherapy plus ipilimumab was followed by expansion in blood of tumor-derived TCR clones.

The starting material was peripheral blood, obtained from a patient treated with radiotherapy plus ipilimumab. The TCR originated in a human donor with non-small cell lung cancer whose response to radiotherapy plus ipilimumab could not be evaluated.

The CDR3 sequence is CASSQAVAGYEQYF. CDR3 bases: TGCGCCAGCAGCCAAGCGGTAGCGGGGTACGAGCAGTACTTC. The chain is built from TRBV4-1 and TRBJ2-7; 8 bases agree with TRBD2. Germline CDR1 is MGHRA and CDR2 is YSYEKL. Germline trimming cut 1 base from V and 4 bases from J; bases unmatched to any gene: 3. This CDR3 is built from 14 residues.